Below, one T cell receptor beta chain is given with its context. Its antigen is currently unknown. With the Oncomine TCR Beta short-read assay, DNA from cultured CD4+ T cells was sequenced. TCRdb independently ran MiXCR on the PCR reads; one entry per CDR3 protein. The table includes some 9,500 distinct CDR3 sequences, approximately 40% detected once. This specimen comes from a study of vaccination and CD4 T cells after COVID-19. The treatment here: roughly 11-day PBMC culture with coronavirus spike peptide pools or control peptides (ViraFEST assay). This TCR came from a human donor who had recovered from COVID-19. Sequenced material: CD4+ T cells from blood, cultured in vitro.

CDR3 in DNA: TGCGCCAGCAGCCAAGTAACCCGACTACAAGACTACGAGCAGTACTTC. This sequence encodes CASSQVTRLQDYEQYF. The rearrangement joins TRBV4-1 to TRBJ2-7, with D perhaps TRBD2 (5 bases). Trimming cost V 1 base and J 3 bases, with 16 bases left between them. Germline CDR1 reads MGHRA; CDR2 reads YSYEKL. The length of the CDR3 is 16 residues.